The 32 T cell receptor beta chains reported below all come from one sample, sequenced in a study of OX40 agonist ivuxolimab in advanced cancers. The method was immunoSEQ multiplex PCR; TCRdb's version includes in-frame clones alone and lacks a portion of them. This table holds 72,000 or so clones, approximately 90% found once. Sample: CD4+ or CD8+ T cells sorted from blood, taken in a trial of the OX40 agonist ivuxolimab. Receptors were obtained from an adult with an advanced solid tumor such as melanoma, head and neck, liver or kidney cancer.

This clone has a single count. This sequence joins TRBV9 and TRBJ1-3; a weak D match, TRBD1 (5 bases). The CDR3 spans 17 residues. In germline, CDR1 is SGDLS, CDR2 YYNGEE. Deletions cut 0 bases from V and 0 bases from J, with 13 bases between. The DNA of the CDR3 is TGTGCCAGCAGCGTAGGTCTGGGACCGCTCTCTGGAAACACCATATATTTT. This sequence encodes CASSVGLGPLSGNTIYF.

This sequence joins TRBV5-1 and TRBJ2-3; 7 bases map to TRBD2. The length of the CDR3 is 16 residues. Trimming removed 4 bases from V and 2 bases from J; junction bases left unmatched: 10. Germline V lookup: CDR1 SGHRS, CDR2 YFSETQ. The CDR3 loop is CASSPQTSPNTDTQYF. CDR3 DNA sequence: TGCGCCAGCAGCCCGCAGACTAGCCCAAACACAGATACGCAGTATTTT.

This clone was seen more than once but under ten times. J is TRBJ1-5 and V is TRBV18; D not certain. The V gene lost 5 bases and the J gene lost 2 bases, with 10 bases spanning the gap. The CDR3 runs to 14 residues. The germline V gene has CDR1 KGHSH and CDR2 LQKENI. CDR3 DNA: TGTGCCAGCTCATCAAGGGCCGGCAATCAGCCCCAGCATTTT. As protein: CASSSRAGNQPQHF. Variable domain in full (rest from reference TRBV18 and TRBJ1-5): NAGVMQNPRHLVRRRGQEARLRCSPMKGHSHVYWYRQLPEEGLKFMVYLQKENIIDESGMPKERFSAEFPKEGPSILRIQQVVRGDSAAYFCASSSRAGNQPQHFGDGTRLSIL.

The chain has TRBV6-1 and TRBJ2-1; 7 bases fit TRBD2. Germline trimming cut 11 bases from V and 8 bases from J; bases unmatched to any gene: 12. This CDR3 has 13 residues. Per the germline V gene, CDR1 is MNHNS and CDR2 is SASEGT. The CDR3 DNA reads as TGTGCCGTACGGGGGGACTTTTTGGATGAGCAGTTCTTC. The encoded protein is CAVRGDFLDEQFF.

The chain links TRBV6-6 to TRBJ1-1; D possibly corresponds to TRBD1 (6 bases). Per the germline V gene, CDR1 is MNHNY and CDR2 is SVGAGI (reference sequence). The CDR3 has 16 residues. V lost 6 bases and J 1 base, leaving 18 bases between the germline ends. CDR3 DNA sequence: TGTGCCAGCAGCCCCCCCGGACGAGGGGGGAACACTGAAGCTTTCTTT. Amino acids: CASSPPGRGGNTEAFF.

The chain links TRBV6-1 to TRBJ1-5; unclear D gene. V was cut by 0 bases and J by 7 bases, with 10 bases left in between. The CDR3 has 14 residues. CDR1 and CDR2 (germline): MNHNS, SASEGT. CDR3 sequence (DNA): TGTGCCAGCAGTGAAGCAGGGTTCGCGCAGCCCCAGCATTTT. As protein: CASSEAGFAQPQHF.

This clone was recorded once. V usage is TRBV27 and J usage is TRBJ2-3; no reliable D call. Trimming removed 3 bases from V and 6 bases from J, with 13 bases in between. Germline CDR1 is MNHEY and CDR2 is SMNVEV (reference sequence). The CDR3 runs to 14 residues. CDR3 DNA: TGTGCCAGCAGTTTTATGAAGGCCGCCGATACGCAGTATTTT. It specifies CASSFMKAADTQYF.

This sequence joins TRBV4-1 and TRBJ2-5; D unclear. V was clipped by 8 bases and J by 2 bases, with 12 bases between them. The CDR3 is 13 residues long. Germline V CDR1 and CDR2: MGHRA, YSYEKL. The CDR3 sequence: CASSRWQQETQYF. CDR3 bases: TGCGCCAGCTCAAGGTGGCAACAAGAGACCCAGTACTTC.

This clone came up once. The V gene is TRBV10-3, the J gene TRBJ1-2; 7 bases line up with TRBD1. Germline V lookup: CDR1 ENHRY, CDR2 SYGVKD. V shed 0 bases and J 2 bases; nucleotides not matched to a gene: 3. The CDR3 totals 15 residues. The CDR3 DNA sequence: TGTGCCATCAGTGAGTCGGTGACAGGGAACTATGGCTACACCTTC. Translation gives CAISESVTGNYGYTF.

The chain uses TRBV6-1 and TRBJ1-2; D ambiguous. Per the germline V gene, CDR1 is MNHNS and CDR2 is SASEGT. The CDR3 length is 15 residues. With 6 bases removed from V and 0 bases from J, the gap between germline ends came to 14 bases. For the CDR3, the DNA is TGTGCCAGCAGGGAGTCGGGCGCGCCTAACTATGGCTACACCTTC. It specifies CASRESGAPNYGYTF.

V gene TRBV23-1 combines with J gene TRBJ1-3; 7 bases fit TRBD1. TRBV23-1 qualifies as an ORF whose function is uncertain. The CDR3 loop spans 18 amino acids. Trimming took 0 bases from V and 0 from J; bases not matched to a gene: 8. CDR3 nucleotides: TGCGCCAGCAGTCAATCCCTGGGACAGCAGACCTCTGGAAACACCATATATTTT. Amino acid sequence: CASSQSLGQQTSGNTIYF.

The chain is built from TRBV19 and TRBJ1-2; D unclear. The CDR3 is made up of 15 amino acids. Trimming cost V 5 bases and J 3 bases, with 16 bases left between them. Germline loops: CDR1 LNHDA, CDR2 SQIVND (reference sequence). CDR3 protein: CASSQDSDGYYGYTF. DNA of the CDR3: TGTGCCAGTAGTCAGGATTCCGACGGATACTATGGCTACACCTTC.

The chain uses TRBV5-4 and TRBJ2-5; weak D call: TRBD1 (5 bases). The germline gives CDR1 SGHNT, CDR2 YYREEE (reference sequence). The CDR3 is made up of 13 amino acids. V lost 2 bases and J 3 bases, leaving 8 bases between the germline ends. The CDR3 sequence: CASSLSGKETQYF. The CDR3 nucleotides read TGTGCCAGCAGCTTATCAGGGAAAGAGACCCAGTACTTC. The full variable domain, rest sourced from reference TRBV5-4 and TRBJ2-5, is ETGVTQSPTHLIKTRGQQVTLRCSSQSGHNTVSWYQQALGQGPQFIFQYYREEENGRGNFPPRFSGLQFPNYSSELNVNALELDDSALYLCASSLSGKETQYFGPGTRLLVL.

This sequence joins TRBV30 and TRBJ1-5, with D possibly matching TRBD1 (6 bases). V lost 5 bases and J 0 bases, leaving 14 bases between the germline ends. The CDR3 loop spans 15 amino acids. The germline V gene encodes CDR1 GTSNPN and CDR2 SVGIG (reference sequence). The CDR3 here is CAWDRKTLSNQPQHF. CDR3 in DNA: TGTGCCTGGGACAGGAAAACCCTTAGCAATCAGCCCCAGCATTTT.

This rearrangement joins TRBV6-1 to TRBJ2-1; 7 bases agree with TRBD1. Per germline, CDR1 MNHNS and CDR2 SASEGT. CDR3 length: 15 residues. With V trimmed by 4 bases and J by 0 bases, 3 bases remained unmatched. The CDR3 sequence: CASSAGQSSYNEQFF. CDR3 sequence (DNA): TGTGCCAGCAGTGCGGGACAGAGCTCCTACAATGAGCAGTTCTTC.

The rearrangement joins TRBV11-3 to TRBJ2-1, with 10 bases that match TRBD2. V lost 4 bases and J lost 9; bases outside the gene matches: 9. From germline, CDR1 is SGHNT and CDR2 YENEEA. This CDR3 comprises 15 residues. DNA for the CDR3: TGTGCCAGCAGCTCAAAAGCGGGAGGGTTCGGTGAGCAGTTCTTC. Translation: CASSSKAGGFGEQFF.

This chain links TRBV7-8 with TRBJ1-1; maybe TRBD1 (6 bases). The germline V gene encodes CDR1 SGHVS and CDR2 FQNEAQ. The CDR3 is 12 amino acids. The V end lost 5 bases, the J end lost 10 bases, and 14 bases lay between the germline ends. The CDR3 DNA reads as TGTGCCAGCAGCAAAGGGAAGGGGGGAGCTTTCTTT. Protein product: CASSKGKGGAFF.

V usage is TRBV2 and J usage is TRBJ2-7, with 11 nucleotides matching TRBD2. The germline V gene encodes CDR1 SNHLY and CDR2 FYNNEI. Trimming took 6 bases from V and 4 from J; bases not matched to a gene: 5. The CDR3 spans 14 residues. CDR3 in amino acids: CASRLAGGPYEQYF. Here the CDR3 DNA reads TGTGCCAGCAGGTTAGCGGGAGGGCCGTACGAGCAGTACTTC.

To note about this clone: An end of the junction differs from the germline gene, which may be a read error. This chain uses TRBV2 with TRBJ1-2; 10 bases match TRBD1. This CDR3 has 15 residues. The germline V gene encodes CDR1 SNHLY and CDR2 FYNNEI. The CDR3 loop reads CASSNLGQGGLSIRF. CDR3 coding DNA: TGTGCCAGCAGTAATCTAGGACAGGGGGGCCTCTCTATCCGCTTC.

The gene calls are TRBV27 and TRBJ2-7; TRBD1 is a possible D gene (6 bases). Deletions cut 6 bases from V and 8 bases from J, with 17 bases between. Germline V gene data show CDR1 as MNHEY and CDR2 as SMNVEV (reference sequence). CDR3 length: 13 residues. CDR3 amino acids: CASSWDIPPKQYF. In nucleotides, the CDR3 is TGTGCCAGCAGCTGGGACATTCCACCAAAGCAGTACTTC.

The chain has TRBV11-3 and TRBJ2-3; possible D gene TRBD2, 6 bases. The CDR3 has 16 residues. The germline V gene has CDR1 SGHNT and CDR2 YENEEA. V lost 5 bases, J lost 2 bases, and 17 bases lay in between. In DNA, the CDR3 is TGTGCCAGCAGCCGAGGACTGCGCGGGGCCACAGATACGCAGTATTTT. Protein product: CASSRGLRGATDTQYF. Complete variable domain (other parts from reference TRBV11-3 and TRBJ2-3): EAGVVQSPRYKIIEKKQPVAFWCNPISGHNTLYWYLQNLGQGPELLIRYENEEAVDDSQLPKDRFSAERLKGVDSTLKIQPAELGDSAVYLCASSRGLRGATDTQYFGPGTRLTVL.

The chain joins TRBV6-1 to TRBJ2-3; 11 positions match TRBD1. The germline gives CDR1 MNHNS, CDR2 SASEGT. This CDR3 comprises 16 residues. After removal of 2 bases from V and 6 bases from J, the junction contained 7 bases not matched to a gene. The DNA of the CDR3 is TGTGCCAGCAGTGAAATCGCCGGGACAGGGGGTGATACGCAGTATTTT. It specifies CASSEIAGTGGDTQYF.

The V gene is TRBV19, the J gene TRBJ2-5, with D maybe TRBD2 (6 bases). V shed 4 bases and J shed 1 base, with 13 bases lying between them. This CDR3 has 15 residues. CDR1 LNHDA and CDR2 SQIVND come from the germline V gene (reference sequence). CDR3 residues: CASSRGISGQETQYF. Here the CDR3 DNA reads TGTGCCAGTAGTAGGGGGATTAGCGGCCAAGAGACCCAGTACTTC. The full variable domain, rest sourced from reference TRBV19 and TRBJ2-5, is DGGITQSPKYLFRKEGQNVTLSCEQNLNHDAMYWYRQDPGQGLRLIYYSQIVNDFQKGDIAEGYSVSREKKESFPLTVTSAQKNPTAFYLCASSRGISGQETQYFGPGTRLLVL.

The chain links TRBV2 to TRBJ2-5; perhaps TRBD2 as D (5 bases). The CDR3 covers 14 residues. Trimming removed 6 bases at V and 5 bases at J, with 16 bases between. Looked up from germline, CDR1 is SNHLY and CDR2 is FYNNEI. The CDR3 here is CASRGDGPGETQYF. Here the CDR3 DNA reads TGTGCCAGCAGGGGTGATGGCCCGGGGGAGACCCAGTACTTC.

The chain employs TRBV5-6 and TRBJ1-1; D is ambiguous. V was cut by 2 bases and J by 2 bases, with 10 bases left in between. The CDR3 sequence is 14 residues long. Germline assignment: CDR1 SGHDT and CDR2 YYEEEE. Here the CDR3 DNA reads TGTGCCAGCAGCTTCAGTTTGATAAACACTGAAGCTTTCTTT. Translation gives CASSFSLINTEAFF.

The V and J genes are TRBV11-2 and TRBJ2-3; a weak D match, TRBD1 (6 bases). Trimming took off 9 bases at V and 4 bases at J, with 20 bases between the two ends. The germline V gene has CDR1 SGHAT and CDR2 FQNNGV. The CDR3 sequence is 15 residues long. CDR3 region: CASRGSLLRADTQYF. For the CDR3, the DNA is TGTGCCAGTAGGGGGAGCCTCTTGCGGGCAGATACGCAGTATTTT. The complete variable domain, with remaining parts taken from reference TRBV11-2 and TRBJ2-3, reads EAGVAQSPRYKIIEKRQSVAFWCNPISGHATLYWYQQILGQGPKLLIQFQNNGVVDDSQLPKDRFSAERLKGVDSTLKIQPAKLEDSAVYLCASRGSLLRADTQYFGPGTRLTVL.

The chain uses TRBV19 and TRBJ2-3; D tentatively fits TRBD1 or TRBD2 (5 bases each). The CDR3 consists of 15 residues. V was shortened by 3 bases and J by 1 base, with 11 bases between the two germline ends. CDR1 and CDR2 (germline): LNHDA, SQIVND (reference sequence). The CDR3 reads CASSMTRGRTDTQYF. The CDR3 coding sequence is TGTGCCAGTAGTATGACCCGGGGCCGCACAGATACGCAGTATTTT.

This clone was recorded only once. The chain uses TRBV19 and TRBJ1-5; TRBD1 aligns across 7 bases. In germline, CDR1 is LNHDA, CDR2 SQIVND (reference sequence). The length of the CDR3 is 14 residues. The J segment lost 3 bases and the V segment lost 7 bases, leaving 6 bases of the junction unmatched. DNA of the CDR3: TGTGCCAGTAAGGGGACAGCGTTCAATCAGCCCCAGCATTTT. Its translation: CASKGTAFNQPQHF.

This chain links TRBV6-5 with TRBJ1-3, with TRBD1 matching over 7 bases. Germline CDR1 and CDR2: MNHEY and SVGAGI. V shed 6 bases, J shed 4 bases, and the junction held 6 bases outside the gene matches. The CDR3 is 14 residues long. CDR3 region: CASRVGGPGNTIYF. In nucleotides, the CDR3 is TGTGCCAGCAGGGTAGGGGGCCCCGGAAACACCATATATTTT.

The chain recombines TRBV7-2 with TRBJ2-7, with TRBD1 matching 12 bases. V gave up 6 bases and J gave up 2 bases; unmatched junction bases: 2. The CDR3 contains 14 residues. Germline V gives CDR1 SGHTA, CDR2 FQGNSA. The CDR3 sequence: CASSGTGGPYEQYF. CDR3 DNA sequence: TGTGCCAGCAGTGGGACAGGGGGCCCCTACGAGCAGTACTTC.

The chain uses TRBV5-5 and TRBJ1-1, with D uncertain. There are 14 residues in the CDR3. The germline gives CDR1 SGHKS, CDR2 YYEKEE (reference sequence). With 0 bases removed from V and 4 bases from J, the gap between germline ends came to 10 bases. CDR3 sequence reads: CASSLVGRSTEAFF. The CDR3 bases are TGTGCCAGCAGCTTGGTGGGCAGGAGCACTGAAGCTTTCTTT.

The rearrangement uses TRBV6-6 and TRBJ2-7; D is unresolved. The germline V gene encodes CDR1 MNHNY and CDR2 SVGAGI (reference sequence). Trimming stripped 6 bases from V and 5 bases from J, with 5 bases between. The CDR3 length is 10 residues. The CDR3 protein is CASRRDEQYF. CDR3 bases: TGTGCCAGCAGGCGCGACGAGCAGTACTTC.